This T cell receptor beta chain came from a study of response to subunit inactivated influenza vaccine (dated by TCRdb to the late 2010s). For the study in its entirety: The study used deep quantitative T cell receptor repertoire profiling to track responses to a trivalent subunit inactivated influenza vaccine. What the work shows at the level of the full study, not this receptor alone: According to the authors, only a limited number of new T cells may be recruited by each seasonal influenza vaccination.

Library preparation used RT-PCR. The instrument was an Illumina HiSeq 2500. The public reads were quality trimmed at Q25 with fastp and then assembled into clones with MiXCR by TCRdb, keeping productive beta chains. When rows share a CDR3 protein, they turn into one entry using the most common DNA and genes. Here the sample has roughly 500,000 distinct CDR3 sequences; 16% occur a single time. The ten most abundant clones make up 3% of the sample. In regard to this clonotype: The clone's antigen remains unknown. No much larger clone exists at a distance of one base, and base qualities are not known.

From the germline V gene, CDR1 is SGHRS and CDR2 is YFSETQ. V loses 7 bases, J loses 7 bases, and the germline ends lie 15 bases apart. Spanning cysteine to phenylalanine, the CDR3 consists of 13 amino acids. CDR3 DNA only is kept here, 39 bases in frame from base 1. Sequences were derived from CD4+ T cells sorted from PBMCs, sampled less than 30 months after vaccination. The chain joins TRBV5-1 to TRBJ2-1; D gene: possibly TRBD1, on 6 matching bases. The sequence was collected from a man between 50 and 70 years old who received an inactivated influenza vaccine. Donor details come from another sample of the same person, matched by shared clones. The sequenced DNA is TGCGCCAGCGTGAACAGGGACGGGAATGAGCAGTTCTTC. The translation is CASVNRDGNEQFF.